These T cell receptor beta chains were read from a single sample in a study of T-cell reconstitution after alpha-beta-depleted transplantation in children. TCRdb reanalysed the PCR reads using MiXCR and keeps one entry per CDR3 protein. The repertoire holds about 220,000 distinct CDR3 sequences, with around a sixth as singletons. The sample consisted of PBMCs, mostly from graft donor cells, taken 360 days after TCRalphabeta/CD19-depleted stem cell transplant. These receptors came from a male patient aged 2 to 10 who had a stem cell transplant for acute lymphoblastic leukemia, so the T cells may come from the graft donor. The CDR3 runs from the conserved cysteine through the conserved F or W. Fields, in order: V gene, J gene, D gene, clone size, CDR3 protein, CDR3 DNA. D genes are given only for firm matches. The size entry is marked missing in some rows and otherwise reads once, few, many or a size class.

TRBV29-1	TRBJ2-6	.	.	CSVYRSSNSGANVLTF	TGCAGCGTTTACAGGTCCTCCAACTCTGGGGCCAACGTCCTGACTTTC
TRBV12-3/TRBV12-4	TRBJ2-1	.	few	CASSFDSGKGNEQFF	TGTGCCAGCAGTTTTGATTCAGGAAAGGGCAATGAGCAGTTCTTC
TRBV24-1	TRBJ1-5	.	.	CATQGDRQPQHF	TGTGCCACCCAGGGCGATCGTCAGCCCCAGCATTTT
TRBV4-1	TRBJ1-5	.	few	CASSFLAGNQPQHF	TGCGCCAGCAGCTTTCTCGCGGGCAATCAGCCCCAGCATTTT
TRBV27	TRBJ2-7	TRBD2	many	CASSGGPYEQYF	TGTGCATCTAGCGGGGGGCCCTACGAGCAGTACTTC
TRBV12-3/TRBV12-4	TRBJ1-5	.	once	CASSLGMRPQHF	TGTGCCAGCAGTTTGGGGATGCGGCCCCAGCATTTT
TRBV20-1	TRBJ2-1	TRBD1	.	CSASPRGQLRNEQFF	TGCAGTGCTAGTCCCAGGGGGCAATTGAGGAATGAGCAGTTCTTC
TRBV5-1	TRBJ2-2	TRBD2	many	CASSPQAGGNTGELFF	TGCGCCAGCAGTCCACAGGCGGGAGGAAACACCGGGGAGCTGTTTTTT
TRBV20-1	TRBJ1-1	.	few	CSARVGHMNTEAFF	TGCAGTGCTAGAGTAGGACATATGAACACTGAAGCTTTCTTT
TRBV18	TRBJ2-7	TRBD1	few	CASSPLPGQGSEQYF	TGTGCCAGCTCACCCCTCCCGGGACAGGGAAGCGAGCAGTACTTC
TRBV18	TRBJ2-1	TRBD1	.	CASSGTADNEQFF	TGTGCCAGCTCGGGGACAGCCGACAATGAGCAGTTCTTC
TRBV7-9	TRBJ2-3	.	few	CASSLLRTSTDTQYF	TGTGCCAGCAGCTTACTAAGGACCAGCACAGATACGCAGTATTTT
TRBV5-1	TRBJ2-1	.	few	CASSLVRTSYNEQFF	TGCGCCAGCAGCTTGGTGAGGACCTCCTACAATGAGCAGTTCTTC
TRBV6-1	TRBJ2-2	.	.	CASRARLGTGELFF	TGTGCCAGCAGGGCCAGATTGGGGACCGGGGAGCTGTTTTTT
TRBV20-1	TRBJ2-5	.	.	CSARQGRGQETQYF	TGCAGTGCTAGACAGGGGAGAGGACAAGAGACCCAGTACTTC
TRBV12-3/TRBV12-4	TRBJ2-1	TRBD2	many	CAIGRTSGPEQFF	TGTGCCATTGGCAGGACTAGCGGGCCTGAGCAGTTCTTC
TRBV9	TRBJ2-3	TRBD2	few	CASSTSGSTDTQYF	TGTGCCAGCAGCACTAGCGGGAGCACAGATACGCAGTATTTT
TRBV18	TRBJ1-1	TRBD1	.	CASSPDRAEAFF	TGTGCCAGCTCACCTGACAGGGCTGAAGCTTTCTTT
TRBV30	TRBJ2-3	.	.	CAWSAPLGGLNTDTQYF	TGTGCCTGGAGTGCCCCCCTGGGGGGGCTGAACACAGATACGCAGTATTTT
TRBV5-1	TRBJ2-7	.	few	CASSLAGLDEQYF	TGCGCCAGCAGCTTGGCTGGGCTCGACGAGCAGTACTTC
TRBV2	TRBJ2-7	TRBD2	.	CASRERFGHGEGKQYF	TGTGCCAGCAGGGAACGGTTCGGCCACGGGGAGGGGAAGCAGTACTTC
TRBV7-9	TRBJ1-2	.	.	CASRIGSLARDLNGYTF	TGTGCCAGCAGGATTGGGTCTCTGGCAAGAGATTTGAACGGCTACACCTTC
TRBV7-9	TRBJ1-1	.	many	CASSPLRQANTEAFF	TGTGCCAGCAGCCCGCTACGACAAGCTAACACTGAAGCTTTCTTT
TRBV12-3/TRBV12-4	TRBJ2-3	TRBD1	few	CASSSRTGARDTQYF	TGTGCCAGCAGTTCCCGGACAGGGGCGAGAGATACGCAGTATTTT
TRBV4-3	TRBJ2-2	.	.	CASSPGWAGELFF	TGCGCCAGCAGCCCCGGCTGGGCCGGGGAGCTGTTTTTT
TRBV2	TRBJ2-1	.	few	CASSFLGYGSGRVENEQFF	TGTGCCAGCAGTTTCTTGGGGTACGGTTCTGGTCGAGTAGAAAATGAGCAGTTCTTC
TRBV6-5	TRBJ2-7	.	few	CASSYGAGSSYEQYF	TGTGCCAGCAGTTACGGTGCGGGGTCCTCCTACGAGCAGTACTTC
TRBV7-9	TRBJ2-1	.	few	CASSAQVYNEQFF	TGTGCCAGCAGCGCCCAAGTCTACAATGAGCAGTTCTTC
TRBV6-2/TRBV6-3	TRBJ2-3	TRBD2	few	CAASGTRPSTDTQYF	TGTGCCGCCTCCGGGACTAGACCTAGCACAGATACGCAGTATTTT
TRBV7-6	TRBJ2-3	.	few	CASSPQDFTSTDTQYF	TGTGCCAGCAGCCCCCAGGACTTTACTAGCACAGATACGCAGTATTTT
TRBV4-3	TRBJ2-5	.	.	CASSPTRGETQYF	TGCGCCAGCAGCCCCACCAGGGGAGAGACCCAGTACTTC
TRBV24-1	TRBJ2-1	TRBD1	.	CATSDFTGTDYNEQFF	TGTGCCACCAGTGATTTTACTGGGACAGACTACAATGAGCAGTTCTTC
TRBV3-1	TRBJ1-1	.	few	CASSPPRMTEAFF	TGTGCCAGCAGCCCCCCTAGGATGACTGAAGCTTTCTTT
TRBV27	TRBJ1-5	TRBD1	.	CASSSGTGSGNQPQHF	TGTGCCAGCAGTTCTGGGACAGGGAGTGGCAATCAGCCCCAGCATTTT
TRBV12-3/TRBV12-4	TRBJ2-2	.	few	CASTLRGGELFF	TGTGCCAGCACCCTACGGGGCGGGGAGCTGTTTTTT
TRBV5-1	TRBJ2-3	.	.	CASSPDLNVVRATQYF	TGCGCCAGCAGCCCGGACCTCAACGTGGTGAGGGCAACGCAGTATTTT
TRBV4-2	TRBJ2-5	TRBD1	many	CASSQRQGVQETQYF	TGTGCCAGCAGCCAAAGACAGGGGGTCCAAGAGACCCAGTACTTC
TRBV20-1	TRBJ1-2	.	few	CSAREGGRGYGYTF	TGCAGTGCTAGAGAAGGGGGACGGGGGTATGGCTACACCTTC
TRBV6-1	TRBJ2-1	.	many	CASNPGSSYNEQFF	TGTGCCAGCAATCCCGGGAGCTCCTACAATGAGCAGTTCTTC
TRBV6-1	TRBJ2-3	.	.	CASRGGVRSGTDTQYF	TGTGCCAGCAGGGGTGGGGTGAGATCGGGCACAGATACGCAGTATTTT
TRBV20-1	TRBJ2-5	TRBD2	few	CSARDPGRGQETQYF	TGCAGTGCTAGAGACCCGGGGAGGGGCCAAGAGACCCAGTACTTC
TRBV14	TRBJ2-1	.	.	CASSQGSFRWDSYNEQFF	TGTGCCAGCAGCCAAGGTTCCTTTCGGTGGGACTCCTACAATGAGCAGTTCTTC
TRBV12-3/TRBV12-4	TRBJ1-2	.	few	CASSFFRGNYGYTF	TGTGCCAGCAGTTTTTTCAGGGGTAACTATGGCTACACCTTC
TRBV7-6	TRBJ2-7	.	.	CASSLATSLADSYEQYF	TGTGCCAGCAGCTTAGCGACCTCCCTAGCTGATTCCTACGAGCAGTACTTC
TRBV28	TRBJ1-2	.	few	CASSSGYYGYTF	TGTGCCAGCAGTTCCGGATACTATGGCTACACCTTC
TRBV5-1	TRBJ2-5	.	many	CASSLGQETQYF	TGTGCCAGCAGCTTAGGACAAGAGACCCAGTACTTC
TRBV12-3/TRBV12-4	TRBJ2-5	.	.	CASSRAGTTQETQYF	TGTGCCAGCAGTCGGGCCGGGACAACCCAAGAGACCCAGTACTTC
TRBV3-1	TRBJ1-3	.	.	CASSQPQSSGNTIYF	TGTGCCAGCAGCCAACCACAGTCTTCTGGAAACACCATATATTTT
TRBV20-1	TRBJ1-2	.	.	CSARDWGSLPTGLTNYGYTF	TGCAGTGCTAGAGATTGGGGCTCCCTTCCGACAGGACTAACTAACTATGGCTACACCTTC
TRBV12-3/TRBV12-4	TRBJ2-7	.	few	CASSLVSHEQYF	TGTGCCAGCAGTTTAGTCAGTCACGAGCAGTACTTC
TRBV5-1	TRBJ2-2	.	.	CASSIRVTANTGELFF	TGCGCCAGCAGCATACGGGTCACGGCGAACACCGGGGAGCTGTTTTTT
TRBV3-1	TRBJ1-4	.	.	CASSQEVGRPNEKLFF	TGTGCCAGCAGCCAAGAAGTCGGCAGACCTAATGAAAAACTGTTTTTT
TRBV12-3/TRBV12-4	TRBJ2-1	.	few	CASSLGATRYNEQFF	TGTGCCAGCAGTTTAGGTGCAACTAGATACAATGAGCAGTTCTTC